This TCR beta chain was captured by sequencing in a study of cytomegalovirus exposure and HLA in healthy donors. Only in-frame clones appear in the TCRdb table, and some are missing; sequencing was by immunoSEQ multiplex PCR. The sample consists of 65,000 or so clones, 92% of them appearing once. V lost 4 bases and J lost 4, with 13 bases in between. The germline gives CDR1 LGHNA, CDR2 YSLEER. The CDR3 runs to 15 residues. Comment on this clone: Its antigen is unknown.

Among the 120 subjects of the validation cohort, separate from the 666-subject first cohort, were the donors. Study-wide points: In vitro testing confirmed a few CMV-associated chains as specific for CMV antigens.

This sequence joins TRBV4-3 and TRBJ2-2, with a possible D match to TRBD2 (5 bases). This receptor was taken from a woman aged 18-35 years in good health and CMV-seronegative. The sequencing input was PBMCs. The CDR3 sequence: CASSLTTSGTGELFF. The CDR3 bases are TGCGCCAGCAGCCTGACTACCTCGGGCACCGGGGAGCTGTTTTTT.